This TCR beta chain was recovered during a study of CD8 T cells in Susac syndrome. For the study at large: When blood was drawn, the patients with Susac syndrome were therapy-naive, on corticosteroids, or on intravenous immunoglobulin alone. Study results and caveats: CD4+ T cell repertoires in Susac syndrome exhibited no evidence of clonal expansion.

RNA amounts of about 0.45 to 1 ug underwent reverse transcription with random hexamers. Amplification of TCR beta CDR3 by immunoSEQ multiplex PCR spanned 54 Vbeta and 13 Jbeta. TCRdb passed the immunoSEQ multiplex PCR reads through MiXCR, listing each CDR3 protein once. The table includes about 180,000 distinct CDR3 sequences, roughly 92% detected once. In regard to this clonotype: The target antigen is unknown.

Recently defined diagnostic criteria classed the Susac syndrome patients as definite or probable. There are 12 residues in the CDR3. Germline V gene data show CDR1 as GTSNPN and CDR2 as SVGIG (reference sequence). V was cut by 3 bases and J by 7 bases, with 12 bases left in between. The sequence was obtained from a human donor with Susac syndrome. Sequenced: CD4+ T cells from PBMCs. The chain is built from TRBV30 and TRBJ1-2; a possible D gene is TRBD1 (5 bases). The chain's CDR3 is CAWRVFQGGYTF. In DNA form, the CDR3 reads TGTGCCTGGAGGGTGTTTCAGGGTGGCTACACCTTC. Based on the CDR3 plus reference TRBV30 and TRBJ1-2, the full variable domain is SQTIHQWPATLVQPVGSPLSLECTVEGTSNPNLYWYRQAAGRGLQLLFYSVGIGQISSEVPQNLSASRPQDRQFILSSKKLLLSDSGFYLCAWRVFQGGYTFGSGTRLTVV.